The clone carrying this TCR beta chain was seen just once. Its cognate antigen is unknown. The sample originates from a study of cytomegalovirus exposure and HLA in healthy donors. Overall study results and limits: In a later analysis, TCR beta V- and J-gene trimming showed a link to a missense DCLRE1C variant.

This donor's record omits CMV serostatus. The PCR used 60 Vbeta and 13 Jbeta primers. Repertoires were generated with immunoSEQ multiplex PCR, while TCRdb's copy carries only in-frame clones and drops some. The table records roughly 100,000 clones, around 60% of them present only once. This CDR3 has 13 amino acids. Germline CDR1 and CDR2: SGHAT and FQNNGV. V lost 5 bases, J lost 4 bases, and 12 bases lay in between. The sequencing input was PBMCs. The J gene is TRBJ2-7, the V gene TRBV11-2; D is possibly TRBD1 (6 bases). The TCR was taken from a human donor in good health. The CDR3 reads CASSVGTQYEQYF. The CDR3 DNA reads TGTGCCAGCAGCGTCGGGACACAGTACGAGCAGTACTTC.